This T cell receptor (beta chain) was captured by sequencing in a study of control samples from healthy donors and cancer patients. V lost 2 bases, J lost 5 bases, and 9 bases stayed unmatched. Germline V gene data show CDR1 as KGHDR and CDR2 as SFDVKD. The CDR3 has 16 amino acids. Using immunoSEQ multiplex PCR, the repertoire was profiled, and TCRdb retains in-frame clones only, with some absent. The sample records under 150,000 clones, 80% to 95% being singletons. Sequencing was done on a sample of blood. The clonotype originates from a man aged 25-45 years in good health. The rearrangement uses TRBV24-1 and TRBJ2-5, with 8 bases lining up with TRBD1. CDR3 in DNA: TGTGCCACCAGTGATTCCCTGGACAGGGAACGTGAGACCCAGTACTTC. Protein: CATSDSLDRERETQYF.